The 30 T cell receptor beta chains presented below share a single source sample, sequenced in a study of CD8 T cells in ankylosing spondylitis. TCRdb called the 5' RACE reads again in MiXCR, with one record for every CDR3 protein. Of just under 350,000 distinct CDR3 sequences in the sample, about 15% were seen once. The material sequenced was blood, either unsorted or a sorted T cell fraction (not recorded which). The receptors come from a male donor with ankylosing spondylitis or in good health (not recorded which).

This clonotype was observed a few times. The rearrangement joins TRBV20-1 to TRBJ2-5; D unresolved. V was clipped by 0 bases and J by 3 bases, with 8 bases between them. Germline lookup yields CDR1 DFQATT and CDR2 SNEGSKA (reference sequence). This CDR3 is built from 13 residues. CDR3 sequence reads: CSAREGVEETQYF. The CDR3 coding sequence is TGCAGTGCTAGAGAGGGCGTAGAAGAGACCCAGTACTTC.

The genes are TRBV7-7 and TRBJ2-2; the D gene is possibly TRBD2 (6 bases). The V end was cut by 1 base, the J end by 3 bases, with 12 bases between. The CDR3 contains 16 residues. In germline, CDR1 is SSHAT, CDR2 FNYEAQ (reference sequence). CDR3 sequence (DNA): TGTGCCAGCAGCTTAGACGGAGGGCTGTACACCGGGGAGCTGTTTTTT. Its translation is CASSLDGGLYTGELFF.

This chain joins TRBV12-3 or TRBV12-4 and TRBJ2-2; 7 bases match TRBD1. This CDR3 region has 14 residues. V trimming: 4 bases; J trimming: 7 bases; junction bases outside the gene matches: 6. As DNA, the CDR3 is TGTGCCAGCAGTTCACTCCGGGACAGCGGGGAGCTGTTTTTT. It is translated as CASSSLRDSGELFF.

The sample holds a few counts of this clonotype. The chain couples TRBV3-1 to TRBJ2-3, with a weak D call TRBD2 (6 bases). The CDR3 has 13 residues. Germline CDR1 is LGHDT and CDR2 is YNNKEL (reference sequence). Trimming took 3 bases from V and 9 from J, leaving 13 bases between them. Here the CDR3 reads CASSQWDSGTQYF. The DNA for the CDR3 is TGTGCCAGCAGCCAGTGGGACTCGGGGACGCAGTATTTT.

This clonotype was counted only a few times. The chain combines TRBV6-1 with TRBJ1-1; perhaps TRBD1 as D (5 bases). The length of the CDR3 is 15 residues. The germline V gene encodes CDR1 MNHNS and CDR2 SASEGT. V gave up 8 bases and J gave up 0 bases, with 16 bases separating them. The CDR3 DNA reads TGTGCCAGCCTTTCCTTGGGGACTTTGAACACTGAAGCTTTCTTT. Translating gives CASLSLGTLNTEAFF.

Points on this clonotype: Since a much larger clone is just one base distant, this may be a read error. The gene calls are TRBV5-1 and TRBJ2-7, with D possibly TRBD1 on 6 matching bases. The germline V gene encodes CDR1 SGHRS and CDR2 YFSETQ. The V and J ends lost 8 bases and 5 bases respectively, with 20 bases between them. This CDR3 is built from 14 residues. The CDR3 reads CARSNPSRGNEQYF. The CDR3 DNA is TGCGCCAGAAGCAACCCAAGCAGGGGCAACGAGCAGTACTTC.

This clonotype was counted at least ten times. The V gene is TRBV5-1, the J gene TRBJ2-1; 12 bases line up with TRBD2. V dropped 1 base and J dropped 5; count of bases not matched to a gene: 10. This CDR3 comprises 18 residues. Per germline, CDR1 SGHRS and CDR2 YFSETQ. The DNA for the CDR3 is TGCGCCAGCAGCTTGTCCCCTAGCGGGAGGGGGGTCGACAATGAGCAGTTCTTC. This codes for CASSLSPSGRGVDNEQFF.

This clonotype has a handful of counts. This chain links TRBV7-7 with TRBJ2-1, with D maybe TRBD2 (6 bases). This CDR3 spans 15 amino acids. Between the trimmed V and J ends, which lost 6 bases and 3 bases, there was a span of 15 bases. Germline V CDR1 and CDR2: SSHAT, FNYEAQ (reference sequence). CDR3 sequence: CASSYGTGDYNEQFF. The CDR3 region has the DNA TGTGCCAGCAGTTACGGGACGGGGGACTACAATGAGCAGTTCTTC.

The gene calls are TRBV7-9 and TRBJ2-5; the match to TRBD1 covers 11 bases. After removal of 6 bases from V and 5 bases from J, the junction contained 5 bases not matched to a gene. The CDR3 contains 14 residues. CDR1 is SEHNR, CDR2 FQNEAQ, per germline (reference sequence). CDR3 nucleotides: TGTGCCAGCAGTTTCGGGACAGGGGGTGAGACCCAGTACTTC. It yields the protein CASSFGTGGETQYF. Combining the CDR3 with reference TRBV7-9 and TRBJ2-5 gives the whole variable domain DTGVSQNPRHKITKRGQNVTFRCDPISEHNRLYWYRQTLGQGPEFLTYFQNEAQLEKSRLLSDRFSAERPKGSFSTLEIQRTEQGDSAMYLCASSFGTGGETQYFGPGTRLLVL.

This clonotype was detected only a few times. V gene TRBV7-9 combines with J gene TRBJ1-4, with a tentative D call TRBD1 (6 bases). V lost 4 bases, J lost 4 bases, and 13 bases lay in between. Looked up from germline, CDR1 is SEHNR and CDR2 is FQNEAQ (reference sequence). The CDR3 length is 15 residues. CDR3 sequence reads: CASSSGDLSNEKLFF. CDR3 bases: TGTGCCAGCAGCTCAGGGGACTTGAGTAATGAAAAACTGTTTTTT.

This clonotype was seen a few times. The rearrangement joins TRBV7-8 to TRBJ2-4; D tentatively reads TRBD1 or TRBD2 (5 bases each). Germline values: CDR1 SGHVS, CDR2 FQNEAQ. V lost 4 bases and J lost 0, with 19 bases in between. The CDR3 covers 18 residues. The CDR3 is CASSSAPRGTIAKNIQYF. The CDR3 DNA reads as TGTGCCAGCAGCTCAGCTCCTCGGGGCACTATAGCCAAAAACATTCAGTACTTC.

J is TRBJ2-7 and V is TRBV20-1; a possible D gene is TRBD2 (5 bases). This CDR3 has 13 amino acids. Trimming shortened V by 3 bases and J by 6 bases, and 15 bases separated the two germline ends. Germline V CDR1 and CDR2: DFQATT, SNEGSKA (reference sequence). CDR3 sequence (DNA): TGCAGTGCTAGGAGCATATTTGAGGGCGAGCAGTACTTC. This sequence encodes CSARSIFEGEQYF.

This clonotype was counted between two and nine times. The chain joins TRBV3-1 to TRBJ2-7, with TRBD2 matching over 12 bases. Germline V gene sequence: CDR1 LGHDT, CDR2 YNNKEL (reference sequence). The CDR3 has 15 amino acids. Trimming removed 1 base from V and 7 bases from J; junction bases left unmatched: 5. DNA for the CDR3: TGTGCCAGCAGCCAAGGACTAGCGGGAGCAGGTGAGCAGTACTTC. As protein: CASSQGLAGAGEQYF.

This clonotype came up many times. The V and J genes are TRBV20-1 and TRBJ1-2; D gene ambiguous. Germline values: CDR1 DFQATT, CDR2 SNEGSKA (reference sequence). Trimming removed 3 bases from V and 2 bases from J, with 7 bases in between. The CDR3 consists of 12 residues. CDR3 sequence: CSARDSNYGYTF. The DNA for the CDR3 is TGCAGTGCTAGGGATTCGAACTATGGCTACACCTTC.

The sample holds a few counts of this clonotype. The rearrangement links TRBV7-9 to TRBJ1-2; D not resolved. V was clipped by 6 bases and J by 7 bases, with 15 bases between them. Germline CDR1 and CDR2: SEHNR and FQNEAQ (reference sequence). The CDR3 has 13 amino acids. The CDR3 DNA is TGTGCCAGCAGGGACCGTTCGTGGGGTGGCTACACCTTC. It yields the protein CASRDRSWGGYTF.

The sample holds a few counts of this clonotype. This chain links TRBV2 with TRBJ1-1, with D tentatively TRBD1 (5 bases). CDR3 length: 14 residues. The germline gives CDR1 SNHLY, CDR2 FYNNEI. Trimming took off 4 bases at V and 7 bases at J, with 16 bases between the two ends. DNA for the CDR3: TGTGCCAGCAGTGCTCGGGGGATCGGGATTGAAGCTTTCTTT. Translation gives CASSARGIGIEAFF. Full variable domain (outside the CDR3, taken from reference TRBV2 and TRBJ1-1): EPEVTQTPSHQVTQMGQEVILRCVPISNHLYFYWYRQILGQKVEFLVSFYNNEISEKSEIFDDQFSVERPDGSNFTLKIRSTKLEDSAMYFCASSARGIGIEAFFGQGTRLTVV.

This clonotype was detected only a few times. V and J are TRBV6-6 and TRBJ2-4; D tentatively fits TRBD1 or TRBD2 (5 bases each). The CDR3 is made up of 12 amino acids. Trimming pared 7 bases from V and 10 bases from J, leaving 14 bases between. Germline CDR1 is MNHNY and CDR2 is SVGAGI (reference sequence). The DNA of the CDR3 is TGTGCCAGCACCGGAGATGGGGGAATTCAGTACTTC. It is translated as CASTGDGGIQYF.

The chain joins TRBV20-1 to TRBJ2-7, with a weak D call TRBD1 (7 bases). With 0 bases removed from V and 5 bases from J, the gap between germline ends came to 20 bases. The CDR3 extends over 16 amino acids. Germline CDR1 reads DFQATT; CDR2 reads SNEGSKA (reference sequence). The CDR3 DNA sequence: TGCAGTGCTAGAGATGCATCTCGACAGGGAGGACACGAGCAGTACTTC. This translates into CSARDASRQGGHEQYF.

This clonotype appeared a few times. The chain uses TRBV12-3 or TRBV12-4 and TRBJ2-3; D is possibly TRBD1 (6 bases). CDR3 length equals 14 residues. V was shortened by 7 bases and J by 0 bases, with 11 bases between the two germline ends. The CDR3 sequence is CASTIGGSTDTQYF. Here the CDR3 DNA reads TGTGCCAGCACCATAGGGGGTAGCACAGATACGCAGTATTTT.

This clonotype was seen ten or more times. This sequence joins TRBV6-5 and TRBJ2-2; possibly TRBD2 for D (6 bases). The germline gives CDR1 MNHEY, CDR2 SVGAGI. There are 15 residues in the CDR3. The V end was cut by 2 bases, the J end by 3 bases, with 10 bases between. CDR3 residues: CASSYADYYTGELFF. CDR3 DNA sequence: TGTGCCAGCAGTTACGCGGACTACTACACCGGGGAGCTGTTTTTT.

The chain carries TRBV5-5 and TRBJ1-4; D remains unclear. The germline CDR1 and CDR2 sequences are SGHKS and YYEKEE (reference sequence). This CDR3 spans 11 amino acids. V was cut by 6 bases and J by 4 bases, with 4 bases left in between. CDR3 loop: CASILNEKLFF. CDR3 sequence (DNA): TGTGCCAGCATCCTTAATGAAAAACTGTTTTTT. Combining the CDR3 with reference TRBV5-5 and TRBJ1-4 gives the whole variable domain DAGVTQSPTHLIKTRGQQVTLRCSPISGHKSVSWYQQVLGQGPQFIFQYYEKEERGRGNFPDRFSARQFPNYSSELNVNALLLGDSALYLCASILNEKLFFGSGTQLSVL.

This clonotype turned up a few times. The genes are TRBV29-1 and TRBJ1-4; TRBD1 might be the D (5 bases). The CDR3 is 13 residues long. The germline V gene has CDR1 SQVTM and CDR2 ANQGSEA. The V end lost 5 bases, the J end lost 7 bases, and 14 bases lay between the germline ends. The CDR3 loop is CSVNTGSGEKLFF. In nucleotides, the CDR3 is TGCAGCGTTAATACAGGCTCGGGTGAAAAACTGTTTTTT.

This clonotype was seen more than once but under ten times. V usage is TRBV6-1 and J usage is TRBJ2-5; D uncertain. This CDR3 is built from 13 residues. V lost 6 bases and J 7 bases, leaving 15 bases between the germline ends. Germline V gene data show CDR1 as MNHNS and CDR2 as SASEGT. The CDR3 DNA reads as TGTGCCAGCAGACCGCCAGGCCTGGGGACCCAGTACTTC. The encoded protein is CASRPPGLGTQYF.

This clonotype was counted ten times or more. As DNA, the CDR3 is TGCGCCAGCAGCTTGGATGGACTTAGCACAGATACGCAGTATTTT. Its translation is CASSLDGLSTDTQYF. The chain employs TRBV5-1 and TRBJ2-3, with a possible D match to TRBD2 (5 bases). The V end was cut by 0 bases, the J end by 0 bases, with 8 bases between. The germline gives CDR1 SGHRS, CDR2 YFSETQ. The CDR3 runs 15 residues.

The V gene is TRBV27, the J gene TRBJ2-2; TRBD1 agrees at 10 bases. The CDR3 length is 18 residues. Germline CDR1 is MNHEY and CDR2 is SMNVEV (reference sequence). The V and J ends lost 4 bases and 4 bases, in that order; junction bases with no gene match: 12. This chain's CDR3 is CASSSSLRDRGRTGELFF. CDR3 nucleotides: TGTGCCAGCAGTTCTTCCCTCCGGGACAGGGGACGCACCGGGGAGCTGTTTTTT.

The gene calls are TRBV5-1 and TRBJ2-2, with 10 bases matching TRBD1. Germline-derived CDR1 and CDR2 are SGHRS and YFSETQ. The CDR3 is made up of 17 amino acids. The junction had 9 bases not matched to a gene; V was cut back by 0 bases and J by 7 bases. This CDR3 reads CASSLASDRGRIGELFF. The CDR3 region has the DNA TGCGCCAGCAGCTTGGCGTCCGACAGGGGGCGAATCGGGGAGCTGTTTTTT.

This clonotype was seen a few times. This chain joins TRBV12-5 and TRBJ2-1; possibly TRBD2 for D (6 bases). The length of the CDR3 is 13 residues. The V gene lost 4 bases and the J gene lost 6 bases, with 10 bases spanning the gap. The germline CDR1 and CDR2 sequences are LGHNT and FRNRAP. CDR3 nucleotides: TGTGCTAGTGGTTCCCCGACTAGCAATGAGCAGTTCTTC. Its translation: CASGSPTSNEQFF.

This clonotype was counted between two and nine times. The CDR3 region is CASSKRGTDTQYF. DNA for the CDR3: TGTGCCAGCAGTAAAAGGGGCACAGATACGCAGTATTTT. The chain combines TRBV12-3 or TRBV12-4 with TRBJ2-3; D is uncertain. The CDR3 spans 13 residues. The germline V and J ends were trimmed by 5 bases and 1 base, with 7 bases remaining between them.

This clonotype was seen only a few times. V gene TRBV20-1 combines with J gene TRBJ2-7; possibly TRBD1 for D (7 bases). This CDR3 is 14 amino acids long. Germline CDR1 DFQATT, CDR2 SNEGSKA (reference sequence). Trimming removed 3 bases at V and 3 bases at J, with 15 bases between. CDR3 nucleotides: TGCAGTGCTAGGGGGGGACAGCTCCTCTACGAGCAGTACTTC. Its translation: CSARGGQLLYEQYF.

The J gene is TRBJ2-3, the V gene TRBV5-1; 8 bases map to TRBD2. This CDR3 region has 16 residues. CDR1 is SGHRS and CDR2 is YFSETQ in the germline V gene. J gave up 2 bases and V 2 bases, and 7 bases lay outside the gene matches. The CDR3 DNA is TGCGCCAGCAGCTTCGGGGTAGCGGGGATCACAGATACGCAGTATTTT. Its protein product is CASSFGVAGITDTQYF. The full variable domain, completed using reference TRBV5-1 and TRBJ2-3, is KAGVTQTPRYLIKTRGQQVTLSCSPISGHRSVSWYQQTPGQGLQFLFEYFSETQRNKGNFPGRFSGRQFSNSRSEMNVSTLELGDSALYLCASSFGVAGITDTQYFGPGTRLTVL.